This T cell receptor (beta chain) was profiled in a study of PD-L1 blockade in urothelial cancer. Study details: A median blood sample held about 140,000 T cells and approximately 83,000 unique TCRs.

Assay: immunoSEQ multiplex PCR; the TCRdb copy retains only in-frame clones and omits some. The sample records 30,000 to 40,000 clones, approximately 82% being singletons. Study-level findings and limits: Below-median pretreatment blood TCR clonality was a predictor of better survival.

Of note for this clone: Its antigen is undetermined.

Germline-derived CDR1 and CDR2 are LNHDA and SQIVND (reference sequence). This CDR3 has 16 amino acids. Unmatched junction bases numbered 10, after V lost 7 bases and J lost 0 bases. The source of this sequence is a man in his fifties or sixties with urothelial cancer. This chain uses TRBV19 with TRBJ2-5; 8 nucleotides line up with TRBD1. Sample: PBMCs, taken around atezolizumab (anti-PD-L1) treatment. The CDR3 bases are TGTGCCAGTAAGAGGAGGGACAGGTCGGACCAAGAGACCCAGTACTTC. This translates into CASKRRDRSDQETQYF.